Sequencing of this TCR beta chain was carried out in a study of blood T cell repertoires in COVID-19. About the study: Whether acute or convalescent, the COVID-19 samples came from the United States, Italy and Spain. PBMCs, B-cell-depleted T cells, or T cells provided the cDNA or gDNA that made up the material.

CDR3 length: 17 residues. The J segment lost 4 bases and the V segment lost 4 bases, leaving 10 bases of the junction unmatched. In germline, CDR1 is ENHRY, CDR2 SYGVKD. Original processing methods: Nucleated cell number was recorded as an estimate derived from reference gene primer amplification. Assay: immunoSEQ multiplex PCR; the TCRdb copy retains only in-frame clones and omits some. Clone size and the V and J calls come from that table; the DNA yielded D and trimming. The sample holds under 150,000 clones, approximately 91% seen once. This receptor was obtained from a woman in her 70s who had recovered from COVID-19. The sample consisted of peripheral blood. The chain joins TRBV10-3 to TRBJ2-5, with 12 positions matching TRBD2. CDR3 sequence reads: CAISASPSGGAGETQYF. In nucleotides, the CDR3 is TGTGCCATCAGTGCAAGCCCTAGCGGGGGGGCCGGAGAGACCCAGTACTTC.